These T cell receptor beta chains were read from a single sample in a study of blood T cell repertoires in COVID-19. Repertoires were generated with immunoSEQ multiplex PCR, while TCRdb's copy carries only in-frame clones and drops some. The sample has hundreds of thousands of clones; 70% to 90% are singletons. The sequenced sample was peripheral blood. The source is a woman aged 30 to 39 who had recovered from COVID-19. The CDR3 runs from the conserved cysteine through the conserved F or W. Fields, in order: J gene, D gene, V gene, clone size, CDR3 protein, CDR3 DNA. D genes are given only for firm matches. Some rows have no size entry. The others give once, few or many, or a class for an expanded clone.

J gene: TRBJ2-3
D gene: TRBD2
V gene: TRBV2
clone size: -
CDR3 protein: CASSATSGRRDTQYF
CDR3 DNA: TGTGCCAGCAGCGCGACTAGCGGGAGGAGAGATACGCAGTATTTT

J gene: TRBJ2-1
D gene: TRBD2
V gene: TRBV14
clone size: -
CDR3 protein: CASSRTSVAGAEQFF
CDR3 DNA: TGTGCCAGCAGCCGGACTAGCGTCGCGGGTGCTGAGCAGTTCTTC

J gene: TRBJ2-2
D gene: TRBD2
V gene: TRBV10-3
clone size: -
CDR3 protein: CAISEGAGGLTGELFF
CDR3 DNA: TGTGCCATCAGTGAGGGAGCGGGAGGGCTGACCGGGGAGCTGTTTTTT

J gene: TRBJ2-7
D gene: TRBD2
V gene: TRBV6-2/TRBV6-3
clone size: -
CDR3 protein: CASSYGGDSDSYEQYF
CDR3 DNA: TGTGCCAGCAGTTACGGGGGGGACTCTGACTCCTACGAGCAGTACTTC

J gene: TRBJ1-2
D gene: -
V gene: TRBV12-3/TRBV12-4
clone size: -
CDR3 protein: CASSFNTGYGYTF
CDR3 DNA: TGTGCCAGCAGTTTTAATACAGGCTATGGCTACACCTTC

J gene: TRBJ2-7
D gene: -
V gene: TRBV19
clone size: -
CDR3 protein: CASSLSAGEQYF
CDR3 DNA: TGTGCCAGTTCCCTCTCGGCAGGGGAGCAGTACTTC

J gene: TRBJ2-7
D gene: -
V gene: TRBV1
clone size: -
CDR3 protein: CTSSQDPRTSRFYEQYF
CDR3 DNA: TGCACCAGCAGCCAAGATCCTAGGACTAGCAGATTCTACGAGCAGTACTTC

J gene: TRBJ2-1
D gene: TRBD1
V gene: TRBV19
clone size: -
CDR3 protein: CASRTGQTNEQFF
CDR3 DNA: TGTGCCAGCAGAACGGGACAGACTAATGAGCAGTTCTTC

J gene: TRBJ1-1
D gene: -
V gene: TRBV12-3/TRBV12-4
clone size: -
CDR3 protein: CASSWGGNTEAFF
CDR3 DNA: TGTGCCAGCAGTTGGGGCGGAAACACTGAAGCTTTCTTT

J gene: TRBJ2-2
D gene: TRBD1
V gene: TRBV6-1
clone size: -
CDR3 protein: CASSEVAIQGAGELFF
CDR3 DNA: TGTGCCAGCAGTGAAGTCGCTATACAGGGGGCCGGGGAGCTGTTTTTT

J gene: TRBJ1-4
D gene: TRBD1
V gene: TRBV18
clone size: -
CDR3 protein: CASSGTASNEKLFF
CDR3 DNA: TGTGCCAGCTCCGGGACAGCTTCCAATGAAAAACTGTTTTTT

J gene: TRBJ1-1
D gene: -
V gene: TRBV19
clone size: -
CDR3 protein: CASSIGGGMNTEAFF
CDR3 DNA: TGTGCCAGTAGTATAGGAGGCGGCATGAACACTGAAGCTTTCTTT

J gene: TRBJ2-5
D gene: -
V gene: TRBV24-1
clone size: -
CDR3 protein: CATSDPSAETQYF
CDR3 DNA: TGTGCCACCAGTGACCCCTCCGCGGAGACCCAGTACTTC

J gene: TRBJ2-5
D gene: -
V gene: TRBV25-1
clone size: -
CDR3 protein: CASGTGSETQYF
CDR3 DNA: TGTGCCAGCGGAACGGGTTCAGAGACCCAGTACTTC

J gene: TRBJ2-5
D gene: -
V gene: TRBV7-8
clone size: -
CDR3 protein: CASSFRRVQETQYF
CDR3 DNA: TGTGCCAGCAGCTTCCGCAGGGTTCAAGAGACCCAGTACTTC

J gene: TRBJ2-6
D gene: -
V gene: TRBV5-5
clone size: once
CDR3 protein: CASSQSGANVLTF
CDR3 DNA: TGTGCCAGCAGCCAATCTGGGGCCAACGTCCTGACTTTC

J gene: TRBJ1-1
D gene: -
V gene: TRBV5-1
clone size: -
CDR3 protein: CASSSQTIPNTEAFF
CDR3 DNA: TGCGCCAGCAGCTCTCAGACAATCCCGAACACTGAAGCTTTCTTT

J gene: TRBJ1-2
D gene: -
V gene: TRBV5-5
clone size: -
CDR3 protein: CASSLRRTAPIGGYTF
CDR3 DNA: TGTGCCAGCAGCTTGAGGCGGACTGCCCCCATTGGTGGCTACACCTTC

J gene: TRBJ1-1
D gene: TRBD1
V gene: TRBV19
clone size: -
CDR3 protein: CASSPLKGTANTEAFF
CDR3 DNA: TGTGCCAGTAGCCCATTGAAGGGGACAGCAAACACTGAAGCTTTCTTT

J gene: TRBJ1-1
D gene: -
V gene: TRBV28
clone size: -
CDR3 protein: CASSSVGTLGDTEAFF
CDR3 DNA: TGTGCCAGCAGCTCCGTTGGGACTCTGGGGGACACTGAAGCTTTCTTT

J gene: TRBJ2-5
D gene: -
V gene: TRBV5-1
clone size: -
CDR3 protein: CASSLAIEETQYF
CDR3 DNA: TGCGCCAGCAGCTTGGCCATAGAGGAGACCCAGTACTTC

J gene: TRBJ2-3
D gene: -
V gene: TRBV30
clone size: -
CDR3 protein: CAWSVLGGASSTDTQYF
CDR3 DNA: TGTGCCTGGAGTGTACTTGGGGGGGCCTCGAGCACAGATACGCAGTATTTT

J gene: TRBJ2-1
D gene: -
V gene: TRBV18
clone size: -
CDR3 protein: CASSPFRATGRTHNEQFF
CDR3 DNA: TGTGCCAGCTCACCATTTCGGGCCACAGGGAGAACCCACAATGAGCAGTTCTTC

J gene: TRBJ2-5
D gene: TRBD2
V gene: TRBV6-5
clone size: -
CDR3 protein: CASSLTSGRVETQYF
CDR3 DNA: TGTGCCAGCAGCCTGACTAGCGGGAGGGTGGAGACCCAGTACTTC

J gene: TRBJ1-1
D gene: -
V gene: TRBV7-9
clone size: once
CDR3 protein: CASSLTTGVNTEAFF
CDR3 DNA: TGTGCCAGCAGCCTCACGACAGGCGTCAACACTGAAGCTTTCTTT

J gene: TRBJ2-7
D gene: TRBD1
V gene: TRBV9
clone size: many
CDR3 protein: CASSVDWTGGNEQYF
CDR3 DNA: TGTGCCAGCAGCGTAGACTGGACAGGGGGTAACGAGCAGTACTTC

J gene: TRBJ2-7
D gene: -
V gene: TRBV4-1
clone size: once
CDR3 protein: CASSQVFDSPYEQYF
CDR3 DNA: TGCGCCAGCAGCCAAGTCTTCGACAGCCCATACGAGCAGTACTTC

J gene: TRBJ1-1
D gene: -
V gene: TRBV6-4
clone size: -
CDR3 protein: CASSVRTEAFF
CDR3 DNA: TGTGCCAGCAGTGTGCGGACTGAAGCTTTCTTT

J gene: TRBJ1-2
D gene: -
V gene: TRBV4-1
clone size: -
CDR3 protein: CASSQVGVRGYTF
CDR3 DNA: TGCGCCAGCAGCCAAGTCGGGGTAAGAGGCTACACCTTC

J gene: TRBJ2-7
D gene: -
V gene: TRBV5-6
clone size: -
CDR3 protein: CASSQSTGSRAEQYF
CDR3 DNA: TGTGCCAGCAGCCAAAGCACAGGGAGTCGGGCCGAGCAGTACTTC